This TCR beta chain is from a study of early stage breast cancer tumors. About the study: Each sample averaged around 10-fold read coverage. Study-wide points: Tumor and normal breast were distinguished via blood comparison in most of the 16 patients.

The method was immunoSEQ multiplex PCR; TCRdb's version includes in-frame clones alone and lacks a portion of them. The table records approximately 30,000 clones, about three fifths of them present only once. As concerns this clone: The antigen is unknown.

The CDR3 loop spans 14 amino acids. Germline V gene data show CDR1 as MNHEY and CDR2 as SVGAGI. V lost 7 bases and J lost 4, with 16 bases in between. The receptor comes from a person in their fifties with breast cancer. This chain connects TRBV6-5 to TRBJ1-1; D perhaps matches TRBD1 (6 bases). The sample was breast tumor tissue. The CDR3 reads CASITRGSPTEAFF. The CDR3 DNA follows: TGTGCCAGCATCACGAGGGGGTCCCCCACTGAAGCTTTCTTT.